This TCR beta chain was captured by sequencing in a study of radiotherapy plus CTLA-4 blockade in lung cancer. Study context: Objective responses emerged in about 20% of patients, and around 31% attained disease control.

Study-level points and caveats: After treatment with radiotherapy plus ipilimumab, TCR clones that came from the tumor expanded in blood.

In regard to this clone: What it binds is not known.

Clones were read by immunoSEQ multiplex PCR, and TCRdb kept only the in-frame ones, dropping some. In the table there are approximately 67,000 clones, over 80% of which are singletons. Germline trimming cut 2 bases from V and 2 bases from J; bases unmatched to any gene: 9. Germline V gene data show CDR1 as SGHRS and CDR2 as YFSETQ. There are 16 residues in the CDR3. J is TRBJ2-7 and V is TRBV5-1; 8 nucleotides line up with TRBD1. The TCR sequence derives from a human donor with non-small cell lung cancer who had a partial response to radiotherapy plus ipilimumab. Sequences were derived from peripheral blood, sampled from a patient treated with radiotherapy plus ipilimumab. The DNA for the CDR3 is TGCGCCAGCAGCTTCACAGGGGGAAGCAAGGCCTACGAGCAGTACTTC. This gives the protein CASSFTGGSKAYEQYF.